The 26 T cell receptor beta chains given below trace back to one sample, sequenced in a study of OX40 agonist ivuxolimab in advanced cancers. Using immunoSEQ multiplex PCR, the repertoire was profiled, and TCRdb retains in-frame clones only, with some absent. The sample carries tens of thousands of clones, approximately 90% recorded once. This sample comprised CD4+ or CD8+ T cells sorted from blood, obtained in a trial of the OX40 agonist ivuxolimab. The receptor set was obtained from an adult with an advanced solid tumor such as melanoma, head and neck, liver or kidney cancer.

This clone is a singleton in its sample. CDR3 in DNA: TGTGCCATCAGCGGACAGGGGGAGGATACGCAGTATTTT. Its translation: CAISGQGEDTQYF. The V gene is TRBV10-3, the J gene TRBJ2-3, with TRBD1 identical over 10 bases. Germline V lookup: CDR1 ENHRY, CDR2 SYGVKD. The CDR3 totals 13 residues. V trimming: 6 bases; J trimming: 6 bases; junction bases outside the gene matches: 3.

DNA for the CDR3: TGTGCCAGCAGCTTAGGGTCTGGGGAGCAGTACTTC. This codes for CASSLGSGEQYF. J is TRBJ2-7 and V is TRBV7-3; D unclear. The germline CDR1 and CDR2 sequences are SGHTA and FQGTGA. This CDR3 is 12 amino acids long. V dropped 2 bases and J dropped 7 bases, with 9 bases sitting between them.

V gene TRBV7-9 combines with J gene TRBJ2-2; D is unresolved. Germline-derived CDR1 and CDR2 are SEHNR and FQNEAQ (reference sequence). The CDR3 runs to 19 residues. Trimming cost V 11 bases and J 3 bases, with 31 bases left between them. CDR3 DNA sequence: TGTGCCTTCGCTCCCCAGGAAGGGTTAGAAAGGTTCTACACCGGGGAGCTGTTTTTT. Its protein product is CAFAPQEGLERFYTGELFF.

The sample holds one count of this clone. This sequence joins TRBV4-3 and TRBJ2-7, with D perhaps TRBD1 or TRBD2 (5 bases each). CDR3 length: 15 amino acids. The V and J ends lost 3 bases and 2 bases respectively, with 14 bases between them. The V gene's germline CDR1 is LGHNA and CDR2 YSLEER. This CDR3 reads CASSHSGTDTYEQYF. CDR3 nucleotide sequence: TGCGCCAGCAGCCATTCCGGGACGGATACCTACGAGCAGTACTTC.

In its sample, this clone ranks as medium-sized. The sample has other DNA sequences that encode this CDR3 too. The CDR3 is CASSVGGPYEQYF. In nucleotides, the CDR3 is TGTGCCAGCAGTGTTGGGGGGCCTTACGAGCAGTACTTC. This chain uses TRBV2 with TRBJ2-7; TRBD1 or TRBD2 may be the D gene (6 bases each). Germline lookup yields CDR1 SNHLY and CDR2 FYNNEI. This CDR3 comprises 13 residues. With 4 bases removed from V and 4 bases from J, the gap between germline ends came to 11 bases. The whole variable domain, remainder taken from reference TRBV2 and TRBJ2-7, is EPEVTQTPSHQVTQMGQEVILRCVPISNHLYFYWYRQILGQKVEFLVSFYNNEISEKSEIFDDQFSVERPDGSNFTLKIRSTKLEDSAMYFCASSVGGPYEQYFGPGTRLTVT.

This chain joins TRBV6-1 and TRBJ1-3, with 12 nucleotides matching TRBD1. The CDR3 loop spans 18 amino acids. Germline V gene data show CDR1 as MNHNS and CDR2 as SASEGT. With 3 bases clipped from V and 3 bases from J, the junction kept 9 bases outside the gene matches. This CDR3 reads CASSDGTGGTVGGNTIYF. As DNA, the CDR3 is TGTGCCAGCAGTGACGGGACAGGGGGCACCGTCGGTGGAAACACCATATATTTT.

CDR3 residues: CASRETSGRINEQFF. For the CDR3, the DNA is TGTGCCAGCAGAGAAACTAGCGGGAGGATCAATGAGCAGTTCTTC. The rearrangement uses TRBV2 and TRBJ2-1; TRBD2 matches at 12 bases. The CDR3 extends over 15 amino acids. Trimming cost V 6 bases and J 6 bases; bases outside gene matches: 6. Germline lookup yields CDR1 SNHLY and CDR2 FYNNEI.

By share of the sample, this clone is large. This specimen includes other DNA sequences encoding the same CDR3. V usage is TRBV2 and J usage is TRBJ2-7; D ambiguous. The CDR3 is 12 residues long. The V end was cut by 2 bases, the J end by 5 bases, with 7 bases between. CDR1 and CDR2 (germline): SNHLY, FYNNEI. CDR3 nucleotides: TGTGCCAGCAGTGAACGGAGCCACGAGCAGTACTTC. It yields the protein CASSERSHEQYF.

The chain recombines TRBV19 with TRBJ2-1; D perhaps matches TRBD2 (6 bases). Deletions cut 3 bases from V and 0 bases from J, with 6 bases between. Germline CDR1 is LNHDA and CDR2 is SQIVND (reference sequence). This CDR3 region has 14 residues. CDR3 DNA: TGTGCCAGTAGTATCGGGAGCTCCTACAATGAGCAGTTCTTC. This gives the protein CASSIGSSYNEQFF.

The chain carries TRBV14 and TRBJ2-3; 8 bases map to TRBD2. Germline loops: CDR1 SGHDN, CDR2 FVKESK. V shed 7 bases and J 1 base; nucleotides not matched to a gene: 4. The CDR3 is 14 amino acids. The CDR3 protein is CASTPGGGTDTQYF. The CDR3 DNA is TGTGCCAGCACCCCCGGGGGGGGCACAGATACGCAGTATTTT.

The chain recombines TRBV14 with TRBJ2-3, with 7 bases aligning to TRBD2. CDR3 size: 16 residues. Germline trimming cut 4 bases from V and 2 bases from J; bases unmatched to any gene: 9. Per the germline V gene, CDR1 is SGHDN and CDR2 is FVKESK. Here the CDR3 DNA reads TGTGCCAGCAGCCCATTTTCTAGCGGTTACACAGATACGCAGTATTTT. Translation gives CASSPFSSGYTDTQYF. Drawing the rest from reference TRBV14 and TRBJ2-3, the complete variable domain is EAGVTQFPSHSVIEKGQTVTLRCDPISGHDNLYWYRRVMGKEIKFLLHFVKESKQDESGMPNNRFLAERTGGTYSTLKVQPAELEDSGVYFCASSPFSSGYTDTQYFGPGTRLTVL.

The chain carries TRBV14 and TRBJ2-3; 7 bases are shared with TRBD1. J gave up 4 bases and V 1 base, and 5 bases lay outside the gene matches. This CDR3 spans 15 amino acids. The germline V gene has CDR1 SGHDN and CDR2 FVKESK. Here the CDR3 reads CASSQVGTDPDTQYF. The CDR3 nucleotides are TGTGCCAGCAGCCAAGTAGGGACAGACCCAGATACGCAGTATTTT.

The J gene is TRBJ2-3, the V gene TRBV9, with D unresolved. Looked up from germline, CDR1 is SGDLS and CDR2 is YYNGEE. V was pared by 2 bases and J by 5 bases, with 15 bases between. CDR3 length: 15 amino acids. The CDR3 DNA is TGTGCCAGCAGCGTTTCCGACGGCGGTGGAGATACGCAGTATTTT. Translating gives CASSVSDGGGDTQYF. Full variable domain (rest looked up from reference TRBV9 and TRBJ2-3): DSGVTQTPKHLITATGQRVTLRCSPRSGDLSVYWYQQSLDQGLQFLIQYYNGEERAKGNILERFSAQQFPDLHSELNLSSLELGDSALYFCASSVSDGGGDTQYFGPGTRLTVL.

This chain uses TRBV7-9 with TRBJ1-4; D not resolved. V lost 2 bases and J 4 bases, leaving 8 bases between the germline ends. The CDR3 extends over 14 amino acids. Per germline, CDR1 SEHNR and CDR2 FQNEAQ (reference sequence). The CDR3 DNA reads TGTGCCAGCAGCTTAATGCAGATTAATGAAAAACTGTTTTTT. Translating gives CASSLMQINEKLFF.

The rearrangement uses TRBV28 and TRBJ2-5; D not resolved. V lost 2 bases and J lost 3, with 7 bases in between. The CDR3 length is 13 residues. Germline CDR1 MDHEN, CDR2 SYDVKM. This chain's CDR3 is CASSLRYEETQYF. CDR3 nucleotides: TGTGCCAGCAGTTTAAGATACGAAGAGACCCAGTACTTC.

V gene TRBV30 combines with J gene TRBJ2-3; D remains ambiguous. The CDR3 consists of 11 residues. CDR1 and CDR2 from the germline V gene are GTSNPN and SVGIG (reference sequence). The germline V and J ends were trimmed by 3 bases and 5 bases, with 6 bases remaining between them. CDR3 in amino acids: CAWRAGDTQYF. The CDR3 nucleotides read TGTGCCTGGAGGGCTGGAGATACGCAGTATTTT.

The chain uses TRBV4-1 and TRBJ2-5, with 13 bases lining up with TRBD2. There are 16 residues in the CDR3. V was pared by 4 bases and J by 4 bases, with 6 bases of the junction left unmatched. CDR1 and CDR2 (germline): MGHRA, YSYEKL. The DNA for the CDR3 is TGCGCCAGCAGCCCGACCTGGACTAGCGGGGGAGAGACCCAGTACTTC. It codes for CASSPTWTSGGETQYF.

The CDR3 reads CASRLKQGRNTGELFF. CDR3 DNA: TGTGCAAGTCGCTTAAAACAGGGGCGGAACACCGGGGAGCTGTTTTTT. The V call is TRBV12-2, the J call TRBJ2-2; the table gives TRBD1 as D, unverified against the DNA. TRBV12-2 constitutes a pseudogene. The CDR3 is made up of 16 amino acids.

This chain uses TRBV5-1 with TRBJ1-2; 7 bases map to TRBD1. The trim removed 0 bases at V and 3 bases at J, leaving 2 bases unmatched. Germline lookup yields CDR1 SGHRS and CDR2 YFSETQ. The CDR3 length is 14 residues. The chain's CDR3 is CASSLVGGDYGYTF. For the CDR3, the DNA is TGCGCCAGCAGCTTGGTAGGGGGCGACTATGGCTACACCTTC.

This clone appeared a single time. This sequence joins TRBV4-1 and TRBJ2-1; D not resolved. The CDR3 runs to 17 residues. The germline gives CDR1 MGHRA, CDR2 YSYEKL. V was clipped by 0 bases and J by 0 bases, with 12 bases between them. The CDR3: CASSQDPPQSSYNEQFF. The CDR3 coding sequence is TGCGCCAGCAGCCAAGATCCCCCGCAGAGCTCCTACAATGAGCAGTTCTTC.

The sample holds one count of this clone. The chain links TRBV4-1 to TRBJ2-7; weak D call: TRBD1 (7 bases). The CDR3 sequence is 15 residues long. Germline CDR1 and CDR2: MGHRA and YSYEKL. Trimming removed 1 base at V and 1 base at J, with 11 bases between. This CDR3 reads CASSQGSGGSYEQYF. In DNA, the CDR3 is TGCGCCAGCAGCCAAGGGTCAGGGGGGTCCTACGAGCAGTACTTC.

This clone is a singleton in its sample. The rearrangement links TRBV2 to TRBJ2-3, with D possibly being TRBD1 or TRBD2 (5 bases each). Germline CDR1 reads SNHLY; CDR2 reads FYNNEI. V was shortened by 7 bases and J by 5 bases, with 10 bases between the two germline ends. The CDR3 runs 12 residues. The CDR3 bases are TGTGCCAGCACCGGGGACCAAGATACGCAGTATTTT. This codes for CASTGDQDTQYF.

The CDR3 loop reads CASSVGGPYEQYF. CDR3 nucleotides: TGTGCCAGCAGTGTCGGTGGACCCTACGAGCAGTACTTC. This chain joins TRBV6-1 and TRBJ2-7; D gene ambiguous. CDR1 MNHNS and CDR2 SASEGT come from the germline V gene. Trimming cost V 4 bases and J 2 bases, with 9 bases left between them. The CDR3 is 13 residues long.

J is TRBJ2-7 and V is TRBV18, with 8 nucleotides matching TRBD2. Germline V gives CDR1 KGHSH, CDR2 LQKENI. With 3 bases clipped from V and 6 bases from J, the junction kept 4 bases outside the gene matches. The CDR3 covers 13 residues. For the CDR3, the DNA is TGTGCCAGCTCACCTAACGGACTAGCCGAGCAGTACTTC. Residues: CASSPNGLAEQYF. The whole variable domain, remainder taken from reference TRBV18 and TRBJ2-7, is NAGVMQNPRHLVRRRGQEARLRCSPMKGHSHVYWYRQLPEEGLKFMVYLQKENIIDESGMPKERFSAEFPKEGPSILRIQQVVRGDSAAYFCASSPNGLAEQYFGPGTRLTVT.

This chain joins TRBV2 and TRBJ2-1, with 7 bases lining up with TRBD2. V shed 3 bases, J shed 3 bases, and the junction held 2 bases outside the gene matches. The CDR3 loop spans 14 amino acids. The germline CDR1 and CDR2 sequences are SNHLY and FYNNEI. Here the CDR3 reads CASSDGGSYNEQFF. CDR3 nucleotides: TGTGCCAGCAGTGACGGGGGGAGCTACAATGAGCAGTTCTTC.

V gene TRBV27 combines with J gene TRBJ2-1, with 9 bases that match TRBD2. Per germline, CDR1 MNHEY and CDR2 SMNVEV (reference sequence). V lost 3 bases and J lost 4; bases outside the gene matches: 1. CDR3 length: 14 amino acids. CDR3 residues: CASSFAGGYNEQFF. CDR3 coding DNA: TGTGCCAGCAGTTTTGCGGGAGGGTACAATGAGCAGTTCTTC.